This TCR beta chain was retrieved from a study of T cells after yellow fever vaccination. Study outcomes and limitations: It was a weaker secondary response, yet one that peaked faster, at day 5 versus 15. There was a possibility that FACS-sorted repertoires contained abundant clonotypes contaminating from the bulk population.

Template switching by 5'RACE produced TCR cDNA, adding a universal primer site and UMIs. TCRdb re-derived calls from the 5' RACE reads in MiXCR, one entry per CDR3 protein. Of 610,000 or so distinct CDR3 sequences in the sample, approximately 13% were seen once. Germline V CDR1 and CDR2: SGHTA, FQGNSA. V was pared by 6 bases and J by 2 bases, with 7 bases of the junction left unmatched. The CDR3 extends over 15 amino acids. This clonotype has more than one count but fewer than ten. Its target is unknown. J is TRBJ2-7 and V is TRBV7-2; 10 positions match TRBD2. This sequence originates from a man aged 25-40 years who received the YFV17D yellow fever vaccine. The starting material was PBMCs, obtained on the day of the yellow fever booster vaccination. The DNA of the CDR3 is TGTGCCAGCAGATTTGGACTAGCGGCCCCCTACGAGCAGTACTTC. It yields the protein CASRFGLAAPYEQYF.